The clone carrying this TCR beta chain was counted a single time. Source study methods: Reference gene primer amplification gave nucleated cell count estimates. The protocol was immunoSEQ multiplex PCR, while the TCRdb copy is restricted to in-frame clones and leaves out a portion. V, J and clone size are those of that table, while D and trimming were read from the DNA. The sample carries fewer than 500,000 clones, 75% to 90% recorded once. The entry originates in a study of blood T cell repertoires in COVID-19. Whole-study context: T cells, B-cell-depleted T cells, or PBMCs supplied cDNA or gDNA.

Looked up from germline, CDR1 is MNHNY and CDR2 is SVGAGI (reference sequence). Trimming removed 0 bases from V and 12 bases from J; junction bases left unmatched: 9. The CDR3 has 15 amino acids. The receptor was isolated from a woman younger than 45 with acute or convalescent COVID-19. The source material was peripheral blood. This chain joins TRBV6-6 and TRBJ2-7, with 12 bases identical to TRBD1. CDR3 in amino acids: CASSYSPGQGAQRYF. CDR3 bases: TGTGCCAGCAGTTACTCCCCGGGACAGGGGGCGCAAAGGTACTTC.